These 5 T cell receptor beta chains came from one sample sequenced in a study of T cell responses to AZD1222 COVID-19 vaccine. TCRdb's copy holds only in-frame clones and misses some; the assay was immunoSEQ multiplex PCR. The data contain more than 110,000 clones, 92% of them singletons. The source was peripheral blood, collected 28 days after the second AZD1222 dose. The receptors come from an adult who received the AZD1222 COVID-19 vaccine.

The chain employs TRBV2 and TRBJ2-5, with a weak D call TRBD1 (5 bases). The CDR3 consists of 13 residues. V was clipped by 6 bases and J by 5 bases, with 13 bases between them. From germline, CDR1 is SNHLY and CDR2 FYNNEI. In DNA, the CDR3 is TGTGCCAGCAGAGCCGGACAACTGGAGACCCAGTACTTC. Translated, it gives CASRAGQLETQYF.

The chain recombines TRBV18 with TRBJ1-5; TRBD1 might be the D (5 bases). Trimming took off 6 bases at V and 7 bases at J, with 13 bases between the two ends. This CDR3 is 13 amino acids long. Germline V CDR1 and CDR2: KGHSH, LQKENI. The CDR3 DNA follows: TGTGCCAGCTCGGCAGGGAGCCAACAGCCCCAGCATTTT. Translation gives CASSAGSQQPQHF.

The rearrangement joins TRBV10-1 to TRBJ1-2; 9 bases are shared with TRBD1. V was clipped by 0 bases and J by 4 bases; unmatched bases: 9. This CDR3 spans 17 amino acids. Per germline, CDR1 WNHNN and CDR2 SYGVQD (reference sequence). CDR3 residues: CASSESTRTGDTYGYTF. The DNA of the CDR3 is TGCGCCAGCAGTGAGTCGACTCGGACAGGGGATACCTATGGCTACACCTTC.

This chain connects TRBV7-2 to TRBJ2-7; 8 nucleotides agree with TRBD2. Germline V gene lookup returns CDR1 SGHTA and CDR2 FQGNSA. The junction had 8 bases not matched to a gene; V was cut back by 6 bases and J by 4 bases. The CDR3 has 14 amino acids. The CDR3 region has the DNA TGTGCCAGCAGTGGCGTCGGACTAGCTTACGAGCAGTACTTC. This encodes CASSGVGLAYEQYF.

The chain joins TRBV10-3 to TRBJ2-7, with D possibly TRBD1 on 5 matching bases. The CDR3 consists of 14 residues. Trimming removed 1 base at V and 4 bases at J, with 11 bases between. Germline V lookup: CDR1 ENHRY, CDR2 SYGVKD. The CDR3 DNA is TGTGCCATCAGTGAGTTGGGGCAGGGATACGAGCAGTACTTC. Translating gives CAISELGQGYEQYF.